This T cell receptor (beta chain) was identified in a study of shared clonotypes between healthy human individuals. Findings and limits, study-wide: The study sampled only blood, and tissue repertoires likely differ.

Assay runs were performed at deep level. Clones were sequenced by immunoSEQ multiplex PCR, and TCRdb holds only the in-frame ones, with some missing. The data show 2 million to 3 million clones, roughly 93% seen once. To note about this clone: The target antigen is unknown.

V gave up 0 bases and J gave up 1 base; unmatched junction bases: 6. CDR1 is SGDLS and CDR2 is YYNGEE in the germline V gene. The CDR3 spans 16 residues. The origin of this receptor is a man in his late teens or twenties in good health. Some clones in this sample may be carry-over from other donors' samples. The specimen sequenced was naive CD4+ T cells from PBMCs. Documented subset: CD45RA+ positively selected. The chain couples TRBV9 to TRBJ2-5, with 7 bases matching TRBD1. CDR3 protein: CASSVGGGRVQETQYF. CDR3 DNA: TGTGCCAGCAGCGTAGGAGGGGGCCGCGTCCAAGAGACCCAGTACTTC.